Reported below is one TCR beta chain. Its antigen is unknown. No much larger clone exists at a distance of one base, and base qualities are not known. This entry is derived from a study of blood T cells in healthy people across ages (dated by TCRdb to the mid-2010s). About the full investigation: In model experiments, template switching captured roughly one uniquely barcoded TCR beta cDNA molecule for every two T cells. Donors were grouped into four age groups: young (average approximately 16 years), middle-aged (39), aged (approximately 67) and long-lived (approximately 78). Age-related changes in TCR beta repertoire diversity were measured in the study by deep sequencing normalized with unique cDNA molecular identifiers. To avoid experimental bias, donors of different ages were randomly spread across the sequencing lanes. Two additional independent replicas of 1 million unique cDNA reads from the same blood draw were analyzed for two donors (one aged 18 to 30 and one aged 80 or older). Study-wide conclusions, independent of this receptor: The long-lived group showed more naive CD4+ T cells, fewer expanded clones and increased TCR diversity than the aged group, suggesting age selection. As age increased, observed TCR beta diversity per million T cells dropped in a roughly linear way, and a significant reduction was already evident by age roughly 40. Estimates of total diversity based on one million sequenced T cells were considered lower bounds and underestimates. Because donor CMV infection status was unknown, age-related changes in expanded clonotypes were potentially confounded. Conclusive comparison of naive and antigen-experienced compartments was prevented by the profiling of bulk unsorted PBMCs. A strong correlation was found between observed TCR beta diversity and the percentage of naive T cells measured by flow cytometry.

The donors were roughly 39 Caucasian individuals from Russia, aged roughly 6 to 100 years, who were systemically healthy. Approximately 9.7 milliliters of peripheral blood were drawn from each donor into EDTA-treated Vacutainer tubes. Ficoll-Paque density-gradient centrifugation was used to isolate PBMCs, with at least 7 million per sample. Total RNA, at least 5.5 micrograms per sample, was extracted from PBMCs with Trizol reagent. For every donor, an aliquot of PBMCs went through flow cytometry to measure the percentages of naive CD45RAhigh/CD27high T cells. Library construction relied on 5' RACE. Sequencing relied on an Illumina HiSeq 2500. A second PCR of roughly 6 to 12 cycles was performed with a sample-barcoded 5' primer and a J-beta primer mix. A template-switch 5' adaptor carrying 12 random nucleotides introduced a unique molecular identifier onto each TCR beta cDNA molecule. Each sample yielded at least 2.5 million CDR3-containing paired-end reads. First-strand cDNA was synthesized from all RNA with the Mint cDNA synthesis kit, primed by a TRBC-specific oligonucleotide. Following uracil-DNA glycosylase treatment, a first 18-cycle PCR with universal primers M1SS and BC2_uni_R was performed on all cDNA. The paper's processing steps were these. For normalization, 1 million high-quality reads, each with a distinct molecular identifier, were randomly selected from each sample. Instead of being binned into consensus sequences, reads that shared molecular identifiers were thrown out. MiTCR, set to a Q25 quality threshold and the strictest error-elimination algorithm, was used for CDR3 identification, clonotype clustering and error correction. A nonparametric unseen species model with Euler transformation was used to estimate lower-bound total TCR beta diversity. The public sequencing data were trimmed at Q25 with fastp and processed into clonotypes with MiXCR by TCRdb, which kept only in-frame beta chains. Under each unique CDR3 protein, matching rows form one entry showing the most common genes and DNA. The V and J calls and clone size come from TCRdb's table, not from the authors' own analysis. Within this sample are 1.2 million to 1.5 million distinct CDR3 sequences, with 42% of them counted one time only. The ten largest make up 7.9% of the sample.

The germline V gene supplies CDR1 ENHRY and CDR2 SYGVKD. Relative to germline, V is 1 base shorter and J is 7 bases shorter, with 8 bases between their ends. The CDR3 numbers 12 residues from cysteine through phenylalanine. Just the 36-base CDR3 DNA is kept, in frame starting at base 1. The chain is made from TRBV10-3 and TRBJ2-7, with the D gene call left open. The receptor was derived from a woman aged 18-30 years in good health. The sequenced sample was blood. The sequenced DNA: TGTGCCATCAGTGAGTTTGGGCTAGAGCAGTACTTC. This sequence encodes CAISEFGLEQYF.